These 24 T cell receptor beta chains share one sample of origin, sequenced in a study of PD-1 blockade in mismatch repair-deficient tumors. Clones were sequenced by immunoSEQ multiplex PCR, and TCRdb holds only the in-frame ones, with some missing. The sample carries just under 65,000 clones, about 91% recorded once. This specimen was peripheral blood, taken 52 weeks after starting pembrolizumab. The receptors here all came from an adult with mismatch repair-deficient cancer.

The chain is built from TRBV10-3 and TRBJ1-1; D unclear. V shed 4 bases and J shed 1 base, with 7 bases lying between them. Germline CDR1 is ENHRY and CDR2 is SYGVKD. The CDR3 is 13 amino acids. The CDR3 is CAISVAGNTEAFF. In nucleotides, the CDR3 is TGTGCCATCAGTGTCGCCGGGAACACTGAAGCTTTCTTT.

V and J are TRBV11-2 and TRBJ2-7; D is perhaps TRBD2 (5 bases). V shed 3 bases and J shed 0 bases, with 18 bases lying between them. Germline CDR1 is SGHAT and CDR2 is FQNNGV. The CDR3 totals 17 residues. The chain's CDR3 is CASSFPRGSASSYEQYF. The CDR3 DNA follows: TGTGCCAGCAGCTTCCCCCGTGGGAGCGCCAGCTCCTACGAGCAGTACTTC.

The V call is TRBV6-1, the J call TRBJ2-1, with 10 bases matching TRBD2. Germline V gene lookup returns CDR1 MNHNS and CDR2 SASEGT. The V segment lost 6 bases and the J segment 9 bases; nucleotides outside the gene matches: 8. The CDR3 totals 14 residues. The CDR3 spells CASRPSTSGIEQFF. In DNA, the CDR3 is TGTGCCAGCAGGCCCTCTACTAGCGGGATTGAGCAGTTCTTC.

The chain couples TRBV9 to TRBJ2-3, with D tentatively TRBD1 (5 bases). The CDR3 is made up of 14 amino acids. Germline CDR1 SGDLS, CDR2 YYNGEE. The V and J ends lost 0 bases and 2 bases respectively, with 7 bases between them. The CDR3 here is CASSVVGHTDTQYF. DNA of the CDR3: TGTGCCAGCAGCGTAGTTGGACACACAGATACGCAGTATTTT.

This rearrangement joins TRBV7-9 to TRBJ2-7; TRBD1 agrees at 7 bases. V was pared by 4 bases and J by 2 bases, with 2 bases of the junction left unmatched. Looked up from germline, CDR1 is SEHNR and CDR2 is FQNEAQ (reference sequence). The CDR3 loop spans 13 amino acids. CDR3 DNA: TGTGCCAGCAGCTCAACAGGGGCCTACGAGCAGTACTTC. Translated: CASSSTGAYEQYF.

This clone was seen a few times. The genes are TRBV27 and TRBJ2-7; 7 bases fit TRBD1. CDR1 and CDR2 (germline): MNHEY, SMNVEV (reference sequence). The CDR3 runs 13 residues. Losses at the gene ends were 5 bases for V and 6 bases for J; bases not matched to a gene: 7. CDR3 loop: CASSQTTGSEQYF. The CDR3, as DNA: TGTGCCAGCAGTCAAACGACAGGGTCCGAGCAGTACTTC.

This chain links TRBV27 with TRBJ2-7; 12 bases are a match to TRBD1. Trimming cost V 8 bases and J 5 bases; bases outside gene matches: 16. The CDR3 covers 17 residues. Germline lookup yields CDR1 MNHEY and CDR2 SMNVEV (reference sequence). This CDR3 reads CASAKLLTGTGGHEQYF. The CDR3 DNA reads TGTGCCAGCGCCAAGCTCTTAACCGGGACAGGGGGCCACGAGCAGTACTTC.

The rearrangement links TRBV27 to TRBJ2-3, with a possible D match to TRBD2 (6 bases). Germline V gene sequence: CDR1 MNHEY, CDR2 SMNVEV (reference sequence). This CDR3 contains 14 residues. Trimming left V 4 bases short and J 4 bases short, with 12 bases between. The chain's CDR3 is CASSSGRRADTQYF. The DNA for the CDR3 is TGTGCCAGCAGTTCCGGCCGGAGGGCAGATACGCAGTATTTT.

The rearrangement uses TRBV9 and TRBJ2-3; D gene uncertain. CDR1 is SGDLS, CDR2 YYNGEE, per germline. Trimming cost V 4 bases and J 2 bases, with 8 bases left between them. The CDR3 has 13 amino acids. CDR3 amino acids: CASSPRLTDTQYF. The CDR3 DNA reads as TGTGCCAGCAGCCCACGCCTCACAGATACGCAGTATTTT.

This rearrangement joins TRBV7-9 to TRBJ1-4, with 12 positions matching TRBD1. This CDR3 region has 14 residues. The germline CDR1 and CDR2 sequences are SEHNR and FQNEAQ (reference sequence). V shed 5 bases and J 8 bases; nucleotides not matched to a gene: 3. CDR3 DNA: TGTGCCAGCAGCGGCGGGACAGGGGGCGAAAAACTGTTTTTT. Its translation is CASSGGTGGEKLFF.

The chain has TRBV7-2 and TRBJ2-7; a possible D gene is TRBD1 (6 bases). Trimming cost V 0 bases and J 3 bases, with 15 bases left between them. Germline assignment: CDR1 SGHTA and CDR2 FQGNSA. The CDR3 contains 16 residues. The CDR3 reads CASSLAAGDPFYEQYF. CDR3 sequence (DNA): TGTGCCAGCAGCTTAGCGGCAGGGGACCCTTTCTACGAGCAGTACTTC.

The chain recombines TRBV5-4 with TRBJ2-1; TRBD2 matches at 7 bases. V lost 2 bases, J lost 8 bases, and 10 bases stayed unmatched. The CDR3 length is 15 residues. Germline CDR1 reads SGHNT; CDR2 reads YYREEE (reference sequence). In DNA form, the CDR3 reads TGTGCCAGCAGCTTAGGACTAGGCGGATTCTATGAGCAGTTCTTC. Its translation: CASSLGLGGFYEQFF.

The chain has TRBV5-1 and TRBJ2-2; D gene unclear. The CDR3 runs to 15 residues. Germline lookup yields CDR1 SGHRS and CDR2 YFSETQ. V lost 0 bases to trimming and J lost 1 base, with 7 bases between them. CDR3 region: CASSLGLRNTGELFF. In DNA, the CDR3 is TGCGCCAGCAGCTTGGGTCTCCGGAACACCGGGGAGCTGTTTTTT.

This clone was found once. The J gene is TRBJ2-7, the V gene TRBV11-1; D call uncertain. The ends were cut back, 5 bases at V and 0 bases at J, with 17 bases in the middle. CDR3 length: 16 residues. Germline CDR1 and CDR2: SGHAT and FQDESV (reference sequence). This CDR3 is CASSPAGRPSSYEQYF. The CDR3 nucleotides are TGTGCCAGCAGCCCAGCCGGGCGACCCTCCTCCTACGAGCAGTACTTC.

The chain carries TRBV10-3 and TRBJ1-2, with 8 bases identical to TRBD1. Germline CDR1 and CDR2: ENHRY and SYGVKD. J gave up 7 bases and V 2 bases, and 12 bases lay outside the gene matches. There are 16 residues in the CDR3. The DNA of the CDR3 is TGTGCCATCAGTGAGGCCCTACAGGGGGGCGGAGGTGGCTACACCTTC. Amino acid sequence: CAISEALQGGGGGYTF.

The DNA for the CDR3 is TGTGCCAGCAGCTCTGCTAGCTACGAGCAGTACTTC. Its translation: CASSSASYEQYF. The gene calls are TRBV7-9 and TRBJ2-7; D is uncertain. V was cut by 4 bases and J by 3 bases, with 7 bases left in between. Germline CDR1 SEHNR, CDR2 FQNEAQ (reference sequence). This CDR3 is 12 amino acids long.

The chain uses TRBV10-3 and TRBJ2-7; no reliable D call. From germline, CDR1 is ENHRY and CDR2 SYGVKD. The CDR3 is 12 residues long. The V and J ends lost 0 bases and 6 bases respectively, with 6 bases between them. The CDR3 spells CAISESTPEQYF. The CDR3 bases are TGTGCCATCAGTGAGTCGACCCCCGAGCAGTACTTC.

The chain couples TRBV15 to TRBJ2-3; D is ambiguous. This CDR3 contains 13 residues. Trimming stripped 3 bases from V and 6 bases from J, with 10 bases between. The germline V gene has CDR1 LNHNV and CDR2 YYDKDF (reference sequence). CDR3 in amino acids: CATSRTKADTQYF. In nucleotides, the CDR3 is TGTGCCACCAGCAGGACAAAGGCGGATACGCAGTATTTT.

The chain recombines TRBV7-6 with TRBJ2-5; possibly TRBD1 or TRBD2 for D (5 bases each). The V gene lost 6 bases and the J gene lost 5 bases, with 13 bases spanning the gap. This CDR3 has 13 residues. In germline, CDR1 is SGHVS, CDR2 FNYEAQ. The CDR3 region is CASRDPREETQYF. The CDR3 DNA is TGTGCCAGCAGGGATCCCAGGGAGGAGACCCAGTACTTC.

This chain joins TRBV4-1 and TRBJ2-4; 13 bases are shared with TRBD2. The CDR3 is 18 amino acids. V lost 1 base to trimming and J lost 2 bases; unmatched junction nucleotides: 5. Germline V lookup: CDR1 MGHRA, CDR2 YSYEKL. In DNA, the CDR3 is TGCGCCAGCAGCCAAGGGGGGACTAGCGGGAAGACCAAAAACATTCAGTACTTC. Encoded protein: CASSQGGTSGKTKNIQYF.

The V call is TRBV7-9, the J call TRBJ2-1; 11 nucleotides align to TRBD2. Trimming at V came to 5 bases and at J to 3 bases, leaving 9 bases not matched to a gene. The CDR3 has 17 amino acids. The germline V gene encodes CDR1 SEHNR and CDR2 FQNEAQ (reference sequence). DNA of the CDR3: TGTGCCAGCAGCCCCCTGTTAGCGGGGGGGAGCTACAATGAGCAGTTCTTC. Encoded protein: CASSPLLAGGSYNEQFF.

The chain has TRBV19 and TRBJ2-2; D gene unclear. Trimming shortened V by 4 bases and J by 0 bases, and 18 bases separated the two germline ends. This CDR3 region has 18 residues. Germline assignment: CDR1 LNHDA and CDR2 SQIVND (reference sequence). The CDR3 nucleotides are TGTGCCAGTAGTACTCCCCCACTTTTCGCGGCGAACACCGGGGAGCTGTTTTTT. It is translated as CASSTPPLFAANTGELFF.

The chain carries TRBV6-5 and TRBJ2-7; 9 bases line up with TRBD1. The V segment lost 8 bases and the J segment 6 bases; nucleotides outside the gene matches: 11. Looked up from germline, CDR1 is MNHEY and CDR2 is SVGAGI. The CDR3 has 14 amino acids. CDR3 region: CASRQTGGAFEQYF. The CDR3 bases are TGTGCCAGCCGGCAGACAGGGGGTGCGTTCGAGCAGTACTTC.

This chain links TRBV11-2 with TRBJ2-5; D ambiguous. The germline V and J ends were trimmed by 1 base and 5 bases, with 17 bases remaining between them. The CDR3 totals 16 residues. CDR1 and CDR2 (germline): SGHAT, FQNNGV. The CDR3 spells CASSLGTIGSVETQYF. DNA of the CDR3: TGTGCCAGCAGCTTAGGCACTATCGGATCGGTGGAGACCCAGTACTTC. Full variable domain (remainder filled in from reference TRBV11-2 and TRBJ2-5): EAGVAQSPRYKIIEKRQSVAFWCNPISGHATLYWYQQILGQGPKLLIQFQNNGVVDDSQLPKDRFSAERLKGVDSTLKIQPAKLEDSAVYLCASSLGTIGSVETQYFGPGTRLLVL.